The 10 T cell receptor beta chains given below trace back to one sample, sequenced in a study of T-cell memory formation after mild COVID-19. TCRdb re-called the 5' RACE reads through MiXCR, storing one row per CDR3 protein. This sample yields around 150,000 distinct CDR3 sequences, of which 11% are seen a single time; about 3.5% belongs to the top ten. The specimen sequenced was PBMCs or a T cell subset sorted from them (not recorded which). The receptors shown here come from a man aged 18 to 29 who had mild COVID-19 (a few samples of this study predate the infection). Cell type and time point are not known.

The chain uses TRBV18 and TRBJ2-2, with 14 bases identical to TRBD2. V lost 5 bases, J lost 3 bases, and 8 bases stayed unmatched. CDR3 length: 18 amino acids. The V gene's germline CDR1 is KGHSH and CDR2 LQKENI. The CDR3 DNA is TGTGCCAGCTCATCCCGACTAGCGGGGGGGCCCGACACCGGGGAGCTGTTTTTT. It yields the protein CASSSRLAGGPDTGELFF.

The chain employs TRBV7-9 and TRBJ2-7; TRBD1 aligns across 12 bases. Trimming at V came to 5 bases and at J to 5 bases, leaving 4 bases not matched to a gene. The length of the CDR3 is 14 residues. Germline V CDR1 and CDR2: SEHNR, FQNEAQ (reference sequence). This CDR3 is CASSRDRGHDEQYF. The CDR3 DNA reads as TGTGCCAGCAGCCGGGACAGGGGGCACGACGAGCAGTACTTC.

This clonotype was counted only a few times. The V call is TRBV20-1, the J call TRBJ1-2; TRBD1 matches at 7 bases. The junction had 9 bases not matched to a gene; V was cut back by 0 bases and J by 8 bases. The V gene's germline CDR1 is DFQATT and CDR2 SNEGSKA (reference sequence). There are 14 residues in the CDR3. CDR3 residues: CSARDPQGSGGYTF. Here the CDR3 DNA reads TGCAGTGCTAGAGACCCACAGGGGTCGGGAGGCTACACCTTC.

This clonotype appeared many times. CDR3 loop: CASKNSGGQETQYF. The CDR3 DNA reads as TGTGCCAGCAAGAATAGCGGGGGCCAAGAGACCCAGTACTTC. The chain has TRBV25-1 and TRBJ2-5; 9 bases align to TRBD2. The germline CDR1 and CDR2 sequences are MGHDK and SYGVNS. The trim removed 7 bases at V and 1 base at J, leaving 4 bases unmatched. This CDR3 spans 14 amino acids.

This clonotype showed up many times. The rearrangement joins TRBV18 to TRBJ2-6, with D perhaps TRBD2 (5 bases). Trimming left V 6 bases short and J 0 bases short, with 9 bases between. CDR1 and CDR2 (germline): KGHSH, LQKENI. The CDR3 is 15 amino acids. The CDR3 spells CASSTRGSGANVLTF. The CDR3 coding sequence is TGTGCCAGCTCCACACGGGGCTCTGGGGCCAACGTCCTGACTTTC.

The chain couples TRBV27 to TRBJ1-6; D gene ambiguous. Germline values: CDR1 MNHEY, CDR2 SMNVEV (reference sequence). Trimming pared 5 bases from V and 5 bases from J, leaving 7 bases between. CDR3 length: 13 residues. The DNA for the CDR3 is TGTGCCAGCAGTCCGTCTAATAATTCACCCCTCCACTTT. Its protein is CASSPSNNSPLHF.

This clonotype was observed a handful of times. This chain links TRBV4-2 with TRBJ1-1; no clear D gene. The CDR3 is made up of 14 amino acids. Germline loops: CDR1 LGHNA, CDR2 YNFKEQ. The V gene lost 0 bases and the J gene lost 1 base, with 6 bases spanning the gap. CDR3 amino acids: CASSQDGGNTEAFF. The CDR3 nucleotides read TGTGCCAGCAGCCAAGACGGAGGGAACACTGAAGCTTTCTTT.

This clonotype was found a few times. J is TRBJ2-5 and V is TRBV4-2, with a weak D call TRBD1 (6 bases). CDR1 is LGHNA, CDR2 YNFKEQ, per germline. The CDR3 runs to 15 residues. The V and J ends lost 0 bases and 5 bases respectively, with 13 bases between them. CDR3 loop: CASSQEGAPRETQYF. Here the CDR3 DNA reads TGTGCCAGCAGCCAAGAGGGGGCGCCTCGGGAGACCCAGTACTTC.

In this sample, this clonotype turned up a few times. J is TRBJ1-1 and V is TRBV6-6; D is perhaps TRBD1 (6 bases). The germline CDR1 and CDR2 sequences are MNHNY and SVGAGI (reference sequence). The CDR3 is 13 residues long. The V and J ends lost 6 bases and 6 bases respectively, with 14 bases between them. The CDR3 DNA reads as TGTGCCAGCAGCTCCAACACAGGGTCTGAAGCTTTCTTT. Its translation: CASSSNTGSEAFF.

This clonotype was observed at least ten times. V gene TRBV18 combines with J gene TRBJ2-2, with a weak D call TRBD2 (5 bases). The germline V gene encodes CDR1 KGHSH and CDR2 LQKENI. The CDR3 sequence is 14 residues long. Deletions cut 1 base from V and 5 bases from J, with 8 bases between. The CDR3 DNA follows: TGTGCCAGCTCACCACTGGAGGTTACCGGGGAGCTGTTTTTT. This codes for CASSPLEVTGELFF.